This TCR beta chain was captured by sequencing in a study of spatial heterogeneity in lung cancer. Study results and limitations: Mutation counts in tumors were tracked by counts of expanded intratumoral alpha and beta TCRs.

MiXCR, applied by TCRdb to the 5' RACE reads, yields one record per CDR3 protein. The sample lists about 11,000 distinct CDR3 sequences, less than 5.5% occurring once. This clonotype was observed at least ten times. The antigen remains undetermined. Since the library was made to target alpha chains, this beta chain is a stray read and its abundance is not meaningful. Time point noted: sample taken at primary tumor resection. V dropped 3 bases and J dropped 6 bases, with 16 bases sitting between them. The length of the CDR3 is 15 residues. The germline V gene has CDR1 LGHNT and CDR2 FRNRAP. This sequence was found in a male donor with early-stage non-small cell lung cancer. The chain carries TRBV12-5 and TRBJ2-3, with D tentatively TRBD2 (6 bases). Sample: lung tumor tissue, taken at surgery. The CDR3 DNA follows: TGTGCTAGTGGTTTCGGCGGGATAATGGGGGATACGCAGTATTTT. Its translation is CASGFGGIMGDTQYF.